The rows below give T cell receptor beta chains drawn from one sample of a study of T cell repertoires in cytomegalovirus infection. In TCRdb, the reads were re-called with MiXCR into one record per CDR3 protein. The repertoire holds under 200,000 distinct CDR3 sequences, with 28% as singletons. The sequenced sample consisted of PBMCs. These receptors were obtained from a human donor in good health (CMV status not recorded). Some clones in this sample may be carry-over from other donors' samples. Both conserved end residues are part of each CDR3. D genes are given only for firm matches. Only part of the rows carry a size: once, few, many, or a class if the clone is expanded.

>TRBV12-3/TRBV12-4|TRBD2|few|TRBJ2-5
CASKGLEETQYF
TGTGCCAGCAAAGGACTAGAAGAGACCCAGTACTTC
>TRBV5-1|.|.|TRBJ2-7
CASSYSFEGEQYF
TGCGCCAGCAGCTATTCTTTTGAGGGCGAGCAGTACTTC
>TRBV25-1|.|many|TRBJ1-5
CASSTTGSNQPQHF
TGTGCCAGCAGTACGACAGGTAGCAATCAGCCCCAGCATTTT
>TRBV10-3|.|.|TRBJ2-7
CAISGGTGYEQYF
TGTGCCATCAGTGGTGGGACTGGCTACGAGCAGTACTTC
>TRBV30|.|.|TRBJ1-2
CAWSVGLYTNYGYTF
TGTGCCTGGAGTGTAGGGCTGTACACTAACTATGGCTACACCTTC
>TRBV2|.|.|TRBJ1-1
CASINPSILENTEAFF
TGTGCCAGCATCAACCCCTCGATCCTTGAGAACACTGAAGCTTTCTTT
>TRBV12-5|TRBD1|few|TRBJ2-1
CASGLDRGTSYNEQFF
TGTGCTAGTGGCCTGGACAGGGGGACTTCCTACAATGAGCAGTTCTTC
>TRBV6-6|.|few|TRBJ2-5
CASSKSKGLKTQYF
TGTGCCAGCAGTAAATCGAAGGGTTTAAAGACCCAGTACTTC
>TRBV28|.|.|TRBJ1-2
CATSGGGRSNYGYTF
TGTGCCACCTCGGGGGGCGGCAGATCTAACTATGGCTACACCTTC
>TRBV20-1|TRBD1|many|TRBJ2-2
CSARDQRTGRMAGELFF
TGCAGTGCTAGAGACCAGCGGACAGGGAGGATGGCCGGGGAGCTGTTTTTT
>TRBV7-2|.|many|TRBJ1-4
CASSSDGRGGEKLFF
TGTGCCAGCAGCTCCGACGGCAGGGGTGGCGAAAAACTGTTTTTT
>TRBV7-6|.|.|TRBJ2-3
CASSQQARGDTQYF
TGTGCCAGCAGCCAGCAGGCACGAGGGGATACGCAGTATTTT
>TRBV5-1|.|.|TRBJ1-2
CASSYRPGDGGIDYGYTF
TGCGCCAGCAGCTATCGACCAGGGGACGGGGGAATTGACTATGGCTACACCTTC
>TRBV7-8|.|few|TRBJ1-1
CASRRAGDNTEAFF
TGTGCCAGCAGAAGGGCAGGGGATAACACTGAAGCTTTCTTT
>TRBV14|TRBD2|many|TRBJ2-2
CASSRTSLYTGELFF
TGTGCCAGCAGCCGGACTAGTCTATACACCGGGGAGCTGTTTTTT
>TRBV2|.|.|TRBJ2-6
CASSDAGSGANVLTF
TGTGCCAGCAGTGATGCGGGGTCTGGGGCCAACGTCCTGACTTTC
>TRBV7-2|TRBD1|few|TRBJ2-7
CASSLGDRGHEQYF
TGTGCCAGCAGCTTAGGGGACAGGGGACACGAGCAGTACTTC
>TRBV12-3/TRBV12-4|TRBD1|.|TRBJ2-7
CASSLAGTGGSYEQYF
TGTGCCAGCAGTTTGGCCGGGACAGGGGGATCCTACGAGCAGTACTTC
>TRBV7-9|.|.|TRBJ1-2
CASSPDGGWYGYTF
TGTGCCAGCAGCCCAGATGGAGGGTGGTATGGCTACACCTTC
>TRBV7-2|.|many|TRBJ1-1
CASSLEGEAFF
TGTGCCAGCAGCTTGGAGGGTGAAGCTTTCTTT
>TRBV3-1|.|.|TRBJ2-3
CASSQVGDTQYF
TGTGCCAGCAGCCAGGTCGGAGATACGCAGTATTTT
>TRBV7-2|TRBD1|.|TRBJ2-5
CASSFVGGEETQYF
TGTGCCAGCAGCTTTGTAGGGGGCGAAGAGACCCAGTACTTC
>TRBV7-9|.|.|TRBJ1-5
CASSFEPGNQPQHF
TGTGCCAGCAGCTTCGAACCGGGCAATCAGCCCCAGCATTTT
>TRBV18|.|many|TRBJ1-6
CASSHDGDNSPLHF
TGTGCCAGCTCACACGACGGGGATAATTCACCCCTCCACTTT
>TRBV2|.|.|TRBJ2-3
CASKEGEDTQYF
TGTGCCAGCAAAGAGGGAGAGGATACGCAGTATTTT
>TRBV25-1|TRBD2|.|TRBJ2-2
CASSEATSETGELFF
TGTGCCAGCAGTGAGGCGACTAGCGAGACCGGGGAGCTGTTTTTT
>TRBV7-2|.|.|TRBJ1-2
CASSSDRANYGYTF
TGTGCCAGCAGCTCGGACAGAGCTAACTATGGCTACACCTTC
>TRBV5-1|TRBD2|.|TRBJ2-7
CASSFALAGGPEQYF
TGCGCCAGCAGCTTTGCCTTAGCGGGGGGGCCCGAGCAGTACTTC
>TRBV11-2|.|many|TRBJ1-1
CASTLKGNTEAFF
TGTGCCAGCACCCTGAAGGGGAACACTGAAGCTTTCTTT
>TRBV5-4|.|once|TRBJ1-2
CASSLGGDTPGGYTF
TGTGCCAGCAGCCTGGGGGGGGACACTCCGGGTGGCTACACCTTC
>TRBV19|.|few|TRBJ1-2
CASSLGIDYGYTF
TGTGCCAGTTCGTTGGGGATCGACTATGGCTACACCTTC
>TRBV7-1|.|few|TRBJ1-1
CASSSAPSVGDTEAFF
TGTGCCAGCAGCTCAGCCCCCTCGGTCGGAGATACTGAAGCTTTCTTT
>TRBV5-1|.|.|TRBJ1-1
CASSLGGAGRTEAFF
TGCGCCAGCAGCTTGGGAGGCGCGGGGCGGACTGAAGCTTTCTTT
>TRBV19|.|.|TRBJ1-1
CASSILPNTEAFF
TGTGCCAGTAGTATACTACCGAACACTGAAGCTTTCTTT
>TRBV5-6|TRBD2|.|TRBJ2-1
CASSWTSGGKDNEQFF
TGTGCCAGCAGCTGGACTAGCGGGGGCAAAGACAATGAGCAGTTCTTC
>TRBV6-2/TRBV6-3|.|many|TRBJ1-2
CASSYGRGDGYTF
TGTGCCAGCAGTTACGGCCGAGGGGATGGCTACACCTTC
>TRBV12-5|TRBD2|.|TRBJ2-3
CASGGSGGTDTQYF
TGTGCTAGTGGTGGAAGCGGGGGAACAGATACGCAGTATTTT
>TRBV19|.|few|TRBJ1-2
CASNKGVGDGYTF
TGTGCCAGTAATAAAGGGGTAGGGGATGGCTACACCTTC
>TRBV7-2|TRBD1|.|TRBJ1-1
CASSLQGATAWEAFF
TGTGCCAGCAGCTTACAGGGGGCTACGGCATGGGAAGCTTTCTTT
>TRBV2|TRBD1|few|TRBJ2-7
CASSGGQGQIYEQYF
TGTGCCAGCAGTGGGGGACAGGGTCAAATCTACGAGCAGTACTTC
>TRBV7-2|.|many|TRBJ2-7
CASSPPAGEGNYEQYF
TGTGCCAGCAGCCCCCCCGCAGGCGAGGGGAACTACGAGCAGTACTTC
>TRBV7-6|.|many|TRBJ1-1
CASSLGFTGMNTEAFF
TGTGCCAGCAGCTTGGGATTCACAGGGATGAACACTGAAGCTTTCTTT
>TRBV5-1|.|.|TRBJ2-5
CASSPDNQETQYF
TGCGCCAGCAGCCCGGACAACCAAGAGACCCAGTACTTC
>TRBV4-1|.|.|TRBJ1-2
CASSQEGTDTYGYTF
TGCGCCAGCAGCCAAGAGGGGACTGACACCTATGGCTACACCTTC
>TRBV7-9|TRBD1|many|TRBJ2-3
CASSMTGAKGDTQYF
TGTGCCAGCAGCATGACAGGGGCGAAGGGGGATACGCAGTATTTT
>TRBV20-1|.|.|TRBJ1-1
CSALPAGGAAISTEAFF
TGCAGTGCCCTCCCAGCTGGGGGCGCGGCCATCTCCACTGAAGCTTTCTTT
>TRBV14|.|.|TRBJ1-6
CASSQAQINSPLHF
TGTGCCAGCAGCCAAGCACAGATTAATTCACCCCTCCACTTT
>TRBV6-2/TRBV6-3|TRBD1|few|TRBJ2-7
CASRTGGIYEQYF
TGTGCCAGCCGCACAGGGGGCATCTACGAGCAGTACTTC
>TRBV5-1|.|.|TRBJ2-2
CASSLGGADTGELFF
TGCGCCAGCAGCTTGGGTGGGGCCGACACCGGGGAGCTGTTTTTT
>TRBV12-3/TRBV12-4|TRBD1|many|TRBJ2-4
CASSSRDRGSARAKNIQYF
TGTGCCAGCAGCTCCCGGGACAGGGGGTCGGCACGAGCCAAAAACATTCAGTACTTC